Below, 32 T cell receptor beta chains from the same sample are listed, as sequenced in a study of shared clonotypes between healthy human individuals. TCRdb's copy holds only in-frame clones and misses some; the assay was immunoSEQ multiplex PCR. Among over 400,000 clones listed, about 78% were seen once. The sequencing input was PBMCs. These TCRs come from a woman in her 40s in good health. Some clones in this sample may be carry-over from other donors' samples.

CDR3 DNA: TGTGCCAGCTCACTCCTCTCCGACAGGGCCACTGAAGCTTTCTTT. Amino acids: CASSLLSDRATEAFF. This sequence joins TRBV18 and TRBJ1-1; 7 bases fit TRBD1. This CDR3 comprises 15 residues. With 4 bases clipped from V and 4 bases from J, the junction kept 9 bases outside the gene matches. Per germline, CDR1 KGHSH and CDR2 LQKENI.

The V call is TRBV7-3, the J call TRBJ2-1; TRBD2 matches 12 bases. Germline trimming cut 3 bases from V and 3 bases from J; bases unmatched to any gene: 15. Germline values: CDR1 SGHTA, CDR2 FQGTGA. The CDR3 is 20 amino acids. DNA of the CDR3: TGTGCCAGCAGCTTCTACTCTAGCGGGAGGGCCCCTTCACGCTACAATGAGCAGTTCTTC. Translating gives CASSFYSSGRAPSRYNEQFF.

The chain recombines TRBV7-9 with TRBJ2-3; D not resolved. CDR1 and CDR2 from the germline V gene are SEHNR and FQNEAQ (reference sequence). This CDR3 is built from 14 residues. Between the trimmed V and J ends, which lost 0 bases and 10 bases, there was a span of 14 bases. The CDR3: CASSLALSGWAQYF. The CDR3 region has the DNA TGTGCCAGCAGCTTAGCCCTTTCTGGTTGGGCGCAGTATTTT. The entire variable domain, with the rest obtained from reference TRBV7-9 and TRBJ2-3, is as follows: DTGVSQNPRHKITKRGQNVTFRCDPISEHNRLYWYRQTLGQGPEFLTYFQNEAQLEKSRLLSDRFSAERPKGSFSTLEIQRTEQGDSAMYLCASSLALSGWAQYFGPGTRLTVL.

Of note for this clone: Given a much more abundant clone one base away, this may be a read error. The chain couples TRBV10-3 to TRBJ2-3, with D possibly being TRBD1 or TRBD2 (6 bases each). This CDR3 region has 14 residues. Deletions cut 11 bases from V and 3 bases from J, with 18 bases between. The germline V gene has CDR1 ENHRY and CDR2 SYGVKD. CDR3 region: CASGGSEETDTQYF. For the CDR3, the DNA is TGTGCCTCCGGGGGCAGTGAGGAGACAGATACGCAGTATTTT.

A word on this clone: Other nucleotide sequences from this sample produce the same CDR3. V is TRBV4-1 and J is TRBJ2-7; D gene ambiguous. Between the trimmed V and J ends, which lost 3 bases and 7 bases, there was a span of 13 bases. CDR1 and CDR2 (germline): MGHRA, YSYEKL. The length of the CDR3 is 13 residues. CDR3 DNA sequence: TGCGCCAGCAGCCACCTTCTGAGATATGAGCAGTACTTC. Translating it yields CASSHLLRYEQYF.

The chain carries TRBV29-1 and TRBJ1-2; D unresolved. The V gene lost 5 bases and the J gene lost 0 bases, with 4 bases spanning the gap. The CDR3 consists of 11 residues. Germline values: CDR1 SQVTM, CDR2 ANQGSEA. The CDR3 bases are TGCAGCGTTTTTTCTAACTATGGCTACACCTTC. It translates to CSVFSNYGYTF.

The V gene is TRBV11-1, the J gene TRBJ1-4; D remains unclear. V lost 7 bases, J lost 6 bases, and 18 bases lay in between. The CDR3 consists of 15 residues. CDR1 and CDR2 from the germline V gene are SGHAT and FQDESV (reference sequence). The CDR3 DNA reads TGTGCCAGCACCCCCTCGACACCCGGACATGAAAAACTGTTTTTT. Protein product: CASTPSTPGHEKLFF. Full variable domain (outside the CDR3, taken from reference TRBV11-1 and TRBJ1-4): EAEVAQSPRYKITEKSQAVAFWCDPISGHATLYWYRQILGQGPELLVQFQDESVVDDSQLPKDRFSAERLKGVDSTLKIQPAELGDSAMYLCASTPSTPGHEKLFFGSGTQLSVL.

This chain's CDR3 is CASGLAAPSTQYF. Written as DNA, the CDR3 is TGTGCCAGCGGACTAGCAGCCCCGAGCACGCAGTATTTT. V is TRBV7-3 and J is TRBJ2-3, with 8 bases matching TRBD2. V lost 8 bases and J lost 9; bases outside the gene matches: 10. CDR3 length: 13 amino acids. Germline V gives CDR1 SGHTA, CDR2 FQGTGA.

This chain connects TRBV7-8 to TRBJ2-7; 8 bases agree with TRBD2. The trim removed 1 base at V and 6 bases at J, leaving 5 bases unmatched. The germline V gene encodes CDR1 SGHVS and CDR2 FQNEAQ. This CDR3 has 14 amino acids. CDR3: CASSLGSSGTEQYF. The CDR3 coding sequence is TGTGCCAGCAGCTTAGGGAGTAGCGGGACCGAGCAGTACTTC.

In the case of this clone: A read error may produce the germline difference seen at one junction end. The chain joins TRBV30 to TRBJ2-2; 10 positions agree with TRBD2. The CDR3 is made up of 15 amino acids. From germline, CDR1 is GTSNPN and CDR2 SVGIG (reference sequence). The CDR3 reads CAWSQGLANTGELFF. As DNA, the CDR3 is TGTGCCTGGAGTCAGGGACTAGCGAACACCGGGGAGCTGTTTTTC.

This clone has more than one count but fewer than ten. The rearrangement joins TRBV4-3 to TRBJ1-4, with D possibly matching TRBD1 (6 bases). V was trimmed by 1 base and J by 10 bases, leaving 13 bases between them. The CDR3 is 14 residues long. Per germline, CDR1 LGHNA and CDR2 YSLEER. Here the CDR3 reads CASSQVTSQGKLFF. The DNA for the CDR3 is TGCGCCAGCAGCCAAGTGACCTCACAGGGAAAACTGTTTTTT.

V gene TRBV25-1 combines with J gene TRBJ2-5, with 7 nucleotides matching TRBD1. The CDR3 loop spans 15 amino acids. Per germline, CDR1 MGHDK and CDR2 SYGVNS. Trimming at V came to 5 bases and at J to 4 bases, leaving 10 bases not matched to a gene. For the CDR3, the DNA is TGTGCCAGCAGTACTCACGACAGGGCAAGAGAGACCCAGTACTTC. This gives the protein CASSTHDRARETQYF.

The count of this clone is one. The gene calls are TRBV5-1 and TRBJ2-5, with 9 bases fitting TRBD2. This CDR3 spans 15 amino acids. V shed 2 bases and J 5 bases; nucleotides not matched to a gene: 7. The germline V gene encodes CDR1 SGHRS and CDR2 YFSETQ. This CDR3 reads CASSFLAGMGETQYF. CDR3 bases: TGCGCCAGCAGCTTCCTAGCGGGAATGGGGGAGACCCAGTACTTC.

The rearrangement joins TRBV6-5 to TRBJ2-7; D might be TRBD1 (8 bases). The CDR3 consists of 16 residues. The V gene lost 0 bases and the J gene lost 3 bases, with 15 bases spanning the gap. Germline assignment: CDR1 MNHEY and CDR2 SVGAGI. For the CDR3, the DNA is TGTGCCAGCAGTTACTCCGGACAGGGAGGGCGCTACGAGCAGTACTTC. Residues: CASSYSGQGGRYEQYF.

Details on this clone: Compared with germline, one end of the junction differs, possibly owing to a read error. The identical CDR3 is also encoded by other nucleotide sequences in the sample. The rearrangement joins TRBV30 to TRBJ2-6, with a weak D call TRBD1 (5 bases). This CDR3 is 17 amino acids long. Germline V lookup: CDR1 GTSNPN, CDR2 SVGIG (reference sequence). DNA for the CDR3: TGTGCCTGGAGTAAAAGGGGTTTACGCTCTGGGGCCAACGTCCTGACCTTC. It codes for CAWSKRGLRSGANVLTF.

The gene calls are TRBV6-6 and TRBJ1-3; D not certain. Germline CDR1 is MNHNY and CDR2 is SVGAGI (reference sequence). The CDR3 extends over 15 amino acids. Trimming removed 5 bases from V and 0 bases from J, with 11 bases in between. CDR3 nucleotides: TGTGCCAGCAGTCCATCCCTGAGCTCTGGAAACACCATATATTTT. Its protein product is CASSPSLSSGNTIYF.

The rearrangement joins TRBV11-1 to TRBJ1-1; D perhaps matches TRBD1 (5 bases). With 1 base removed from V and 4 bases from J, the gap between germline ends came to 10 bases. The CDR3 contains 14 residues. Germline values: CDR1 SGHAT, CDR2 FQDESV (reference sequence). The CDR3 reads CASSLVRGFTEAFF. In nucleotides, the CDR3 is TGTGCCAGCAGCTTAGTGCGGGGGTTCACTGAAGCTTTCTTT.

This clone was seen a handful of times. The genes are TRBV7-9 and TRBJ2-5; 9 positions agree with TRBD1. Germline CDR1 reads SEHNR; CDR2 reads FQNEAQ (reference sequence). The CDR3 runs to 14 residues. J was trimmed by 3 bases and V by 5 bases; bases with no gene match: 4. CDR3 residues: CASSPTGGEETQYF. In DNA, the CDR3 is TGTGCCAGCAGCCCCACAGGGGGCGAAGAGACCCAGTACTTC.

This clone was observed a single time. This chain links TRBV5-4 with TRBJ2-2; no clear D. CDR3 size: 15 residues. The V gene's germline CDR1 is SGHNT and CDR2 YYREEE (reference sequence). V was trimmed by 0 bases and J by 0 bases, leaving 6 bases between them. In DNA, the CDR3 is TGTGCCAGCAGCTTGGCACAGACGAACACCGGGGAGCTGTTTTTT. It encodes CASSLAQTNTGELFF.

This sequence joins TRBV4-2 and TRBJ2-5; 9 nucleotides match TRBD2. CDR3 length: 15 amino acids. Germline V lookup: CDR1 LGHNA, CDR2 YNFKEQ. V shed 0 bases and J 4 bases; nucleotides not matched to a gene: 3. The CDR3 DNA reads as TGTGCCAGCAGCCAAGACCCAGCGGGAGGAGAGACCCAGTACTTC. Translating it yields CASSQDPAGGETQYF.

This chain joins TRBV27 and TRBJ1-5; weak D call: TRBD1 (6 bases). This CDR3 is 13 amino acids long. Trimming stripped 6 bases from V and 11 bases from J, with 17 bases between. Germline assignment: CDR1 MNHEY and CDR2 SMNVEV (reference sequence). The CDR3 here is CASSPDRRWAQHF. CDR3 coding DNA: TGTGCCAGCAGCCCTGACAGGAGGTGGGCCCAGCATTTT.

The rearrangement uses TRBV7-3 and TRBJ2-3, with 7 nucleotides matching TRBD1. Germline lookup yields CDR1 SGHTA and CDR2 FQGTGA. Unmatched junction bases numbered 7, after V lost 4 bases and J lost 3 bases. This CDR3 has 15 residues. CDR3 region: CASSSLGQETDTQYF. CDR3 sequence (DNA): TGTGCCAGCAGCTCCCTTGGACAGGAAACAGATACGCAGTATTTT.

This chain links TRBV5-6 with TRBJ2-7; D unclear. V was clipped by 1 base and J by 5 bases, with 7 bases between them. The germline V gene has CDR1 SGHDT and CDR2 YYEEEE. CDR3 size: 12 residues. CDR3 bases: TGTGCCAGCAGCTTGTCGAGGCACGAGCAGTACTTC. Its protein is CASSLSRHEQYF.

This clone was seen a single time. The V gene is TRBV4-1, the J gene TRBJ2-5, with TRBD2 as a possible D gene (5 bases). Trimming took 0 bases from V and 7 from J, leaving 12 bases between them. This CDR3 has 14 residues. CDR1 and CDR2 from the germline V gene are MGHRA and YSYEKL. CDR3 loop: CASSQEAEGGTQYF. The CDR3 nucleotides read TGCGCCAGCAGCCAAGAGGCAGAGGGCGGGACCCAGTACTTC.

This clone was observed a handful of times. The CDR3, as DNA: TGTGCCAGCAGTGATCTGACTAGCAGCCGCTACAATGAGCAGTTCTTC. Translated: CASSDLTSSRYNEQFF. This chain links TRBV6-1 with TRBJ2-1; 7 bases are shared with TRBD2. Trimming removed 3 bases from V and 3 bases from J; junction bases left unmatched: 8. Germline loops: CDR1 MNHNS, CDR2 SASEGT. The CDR3 runs to 16 residues.

This clone was found a few times. The chain uses TRBV30 and TRBJ1-5; TRBD1 might be the D (5 bases). Germline V gene data show CDR1 as GTSNPN and CDR2 as SVGIG (reference sequence). The CDR3 is 13 residues long. Trimming removed 0 bases at V and 6 bases at J, with 9 bases between. The CDR3 sequence: CAWSVQGGQPQHF. The CDR3 nucleotides read TGTGCCTGGAGTGTGCAGGGAGGTCAGCCCCAGCATTTT.

This chain joins TRBV6-6 and TRBJ2-7; the D gene is possibly TRBD1 (6 bases). In germline, CDR1 is MNHNY, CDR2 SVGAGI (reference sequence). V was pared by 2 bases and J by 3 bases, with 11 bases between. The CDR3 extends over 14 amino acids. The CDR3 reads CASSYDPQGYEQYF. The CDR3 bases are TGTGCCAGCAGTTACGATCCACAGGGCTACGAGCAGTACTTC.

The chain couples TRBV7-6 to TRBJ2-1, with 14 bases lining up with TRBD2. V lost 5 bases to trimming and J lost 9 bases; unmatched junction nucleotides: 12. The germline V gene encodes CDR1 SGHVS and CDR2 FNYEAQ. This CDR3 spans 17 amino acids. The CDR3 DNA follows: TGTGCCAGCAGCAGACTAGCGGGAGGGCTGTGGGGTAGTGAGCAGTTCTTC. Protein product: CASSRLAGGLWGSEQFF.

The V and J genes are TRBV27 and TRBJ2-2; 7 bases map to TRBD2. Germline V gene lookup returns CDR1 MNHEY and CDR2 SMNVEV (reference sequence). The V gene end was trimmed by 4 bases and the J gene end by 5 bases; junction bases not matched to a gene: 7. This CDR3 has 15 residues. The CDR3 DNA sequence: TGTGCCAGCAGTTCTGGGAGGGGTCGAACCGGGGAGCTGTTTTTT. This sequence encodes CASSSGRGRTGELFF.

The chain's CDR3 is CASSSRDWGHEQFF. CDR3 nucleotide sequence: TGTGCCAGCAGCTCCCGGGACTGGGGCCATGAGCAGTTCTTC. The rearrangement links TRBV7-2 to TRBJ2-1; TRBD2 is a possible D gene (6 bases). Trimming shortened V by 4 bases and J by 8 bases, and 15 bases separated the two germline ends. Germline V gene data show CDR1 as SGHTA and CDR2 as FQGNSA. This CDR3 spans 14 amino acids.

About this clone itself: A much larger clone differs from this one at a single base, so this may be a read error. V usage is TRBV7-7 and J usage is TRBJ2-2; D gene uncertain. The CDR3 contains 13 residues. In germline, CDR1 is SSHAT, CDR2 FNYEAQ (reference sequence). V lost 2 bases and J lost 3, with 4 bases in between. The CDR3: CASSLRDTGELFF. The CDR3 DNA reads as TGTGCCAGCAGCTTAAGGGACACCGGGGAGCTGTTTTTT.

This clone was seen just once. The chain links TRBV27 to TRBJ2-3; 7 nucleotides match TRBD1. The CDR3 consists of 14 residues. Germline values: CDR1 MNHEY, CDR2 SMNVEV (reference sequence). Trimming cost V 5 bases and J 4 bases; bases outside gene matches: 6. The DNA of the CDR3 is TGTGCCAGCAGTGCGACAGGGAACGCAGATACGCAGTATTTT. It yields the protein CASSATGNADTQYF.